The present TCR beta chain was sequenced within a study of graft-versus-host responses after intestinal transplantation (dated by TCRdb to about 2021). For context, the study as a whole: Multivisceral, liver-intestinal, or isolated intestinal transplants were received by the recipients. All recipients received anti-thymocyte globulin induction followed by maintenance tacrolimus and steroids for about three years. After intestinal transplantation, graft-versus-host and host-versus-graft alloreactive T cell clones were followed in the graft, circulation and bone marrow using bulk TCR-beta CDR3 sequencing. To identify alloreactive clones, pre-transplant mixed lymphocyte reaction products were sequenced and then compared with unstimulated pre-transplant donor and recipient T cells. Of the 20 to 25 intestinal transplant recipients enrolled in the cohort, one of whom was a retransplant, a few patients without pretransplant specimens were excluded. A peak of at least 4% donor T cells among recipient peripheral blood mononuclear cells was the definition used for donor T cell macrochimerism. Rather than going through the commercial service, samples from three later patients were sequenced in-house on an Illumina MiSeq and processed with MiXCR. Broader findings and caveats from the paper: GvH clones were found in recipient bone marrow, and some of the GvH clones appeared earlier in ileal mucosa or blood, which is consistent with an intestinal mucosal origin. Conclusions were limited by the relatively low number and heterogeneity of intestinal transplant patients. Patients with donor T cell macrochimerism had high GvH to HvG T cell clonal ratios in their allografts. Early after transplant, peak levels of circulating GvH clones were associated with declines in HvG clones.

Blood samples were collected up to 4 times in the first month after transplant and then at least monthly when available. The method was the immunoSEQ multiplex PCR assay. For most patients, genomic DNA was subjected to high-throughput TCR-beta CDR3 sequencing by Adaptive Biotechnologies. On the study's bioinformatics: Adaptive's ImmunoSEQ software was the source of the TCR sequencing data for about 17 patients, while a few other patients were processed with MiXCR and VDJtools. CDR3 nucleotide sequences shared between donor and recipient were removed because the origin of such sequences could not be assigned. Alloreactive clones required at least 2-fold expansion over unstimulated cells and minimum CFSE-low frequency of 0.002% (template counts) or 0.001% (read counts). Clones were considered mappable if detected in sequenced pre-transplant spleen, lymph node, or MLR CFSE-low populations of the donor or recipient. Cumulative frequency of alloreactive clones was calculated as a percentage of all sequences weighted by copy number. TCRdb's version of the immuneACCESS table is confined to in-frame rearrangements and falls short of the full clone set. An unresolved V gene accounts for under half of the shortfall where checked; the remainder is of unknown origin. V, J and clone size are taken as reported in that table, and D and trimming were inferred from the DNA itself. This sample gives 95,000 to 100,000 clones in total; roughly 88% of them show up just once. The ten largest clones represent about 1.5% of the sample.

This clone has a handful of counts. The clone's antigen remains unknown. There are no base qualities to consult, and no much larger clone falls within one base. The trim is 1 base for V and 2 bases for J, with a gap of 8 bases between the germline ends. Based on the germline V gene, the CDR1 and CDR2 sequences are SGDLS and YYNGEE. From the cysteine through the phenylalanine, the CDR3 covers 14 amino acids. Only the CDR3 region is kept as DNA, spanning 42 bases read in frame from base 1. The TCR comes from a human patient who received an intestinal transplant, so some T cells may come from the graft donor. The sequencing used PBMCs, collected 255 days after intestinal transplant. Recombination connected TRBV9 to TRBJ2-3, with no D gene named confidently. Here the CDR3 is given as CASSVNTDTDTQYF. The DNA sequence is given as TGTGCCAGCAGCGTAAACACGGACACAGATACGCAGTATTTT. The CDR3 plus the reference TRBV9 and TRBJ2-3 genes for the other parts give the full variable domain: DSGVTQTPKHLITATGQRVTLRCSPRSGDLSVYWYQQSLDQGLQFLIQYYNGEERAKGNILERFSAQQFPDLHSELNLSSLELGDSALYFCASSVNTDTDTQYFGPGTRLTVL.